One and the same sample provided the 3 T cell receptor beta chains below, sequenced in a study of blood T cell repertoires in COVID-19. Measured with immunoSEQ multiplex PCR; TCRdb has only the in-frame clones, and not every one. The data show approximately 110,000 clones, around nine tenths seen once. The specimen was peripheral blood. All receptors derive from a man aged 40-49 years with acute or convalescent COVID-19.

V gene TRBV5-4 combines with J gene TRBJ2-7; D is perhaps TRBD1 (5 bases). Germline-derived CDR1 and CDR2 are SGHNT and YYREEE (reference sequence). Trimming removed 4 bases at V and 2 bases at J, with 10 bases between. The CDR3 runs to 13 residues. In nucleotides, the CDR3 is TGTGCCAGCAGCCCCCGGACAACCTACGAGCAGTACTTC. The encoded protein is CASSPRTTYEQYF.

This clone appeared once. This rearrangement joins TRBV6-5 to TRBJ1-1, with 7 bases lining up with TRBD1. The germline V gene encodes CDR1 MNHEY and CDR2 SVGAGI. This CDR3 region has 13 residues. With V trimmed by 6 bases and J by 4 bases, 5 bases remained unmatched. The CDR3 region is CASRRQGRTEAFF. CDR3 in DNA: TGTGCCAGCAGAAGACAGGGCCGCACTGAAGCTTTCTTT.

This clone came up a few times. The chain is built from TRBV11-2 and TRBJ2-7, with D possibly matching TRBD2 (6 bases). The germline CDR1 and CDR2 sequences are SGHAT and FQNNGV. With 5 bases removed from V and 7 bases from J, the gap between germline ends came to 15 bases. This CDR3 comprises 13 residues. This CDR3 is CASSLPAGMEQYF. The CDR3 bases are TGTGCCAGCAGCCTCCCGGCGGGGATGGAGCAGTACTTC. Supplemented by reference TRBV11-2 and TRBJ2-7, the full variable domain reads EAGVAQSPRYKIIEKRQSVAFWCNPISGHATLYWYQQILGQGPKLLIQFQNNGVVDDSQLPKDRFSAERLKGVDSTLKIQPAKLEDSAVYLCASSLPAGMEQYFGPGTRLTVT.